This T cell receptor (beta chain) emerged from a study of cytomegalovirus exposure and HLA in healthy donors. Study-wide findings and caveats: The classifier was said to identify cytomegalovirus status with high specificity and sensitivity. The study put 150 or so TCR beta chains on its list as cytomegalovirus-associated.

Profiling relied on immunoSEQ multiplex PCR, and the TCRdb table lists in-frame clones only, not all of them. The data hold fewer than 400,000 clones, with roughly 88% observed a single time. This clone was detected once. The antigen is not known. With 2 bases removed from V and 2 bases from J, the gap between germline ends came to 7 bases. The CDR3 sequence is 13 residues long. Germline CDR1 and CDR2: MNHEY and SVGAGI. The V gene is TRBV6-5, the J gene TRBJ2-7; D is perhaps TRBD1 (5 bases). The TCR originated in a woman aged 18-29 years in good health and CMV-seronegative. Source material: PBMCs. The CDR3 loop is CASSYKTAYEQYF. In DNA form, the CDR3 reads TGTGCCAGCAGTTACAAGACAGCCTACGAGCAGTACTTC.